Sequencing of this T cell receptor beta chain was carried out in a study of T cells in Graves' hyperthyroidism and ophthalmopathy. Study-level background: Peripheral blood was collected at initial diagnosis, before any treatment.

RNA transcripts served as the template for amplifying TCR beta CDR3 regions. A first-round RT-PCR of the TCR CDR3 used the HTBI primer set. TCRdb reprocessed the multiplex PCR reads with MiXCR, giving one entry per CDR3 protein. Here the sample spans around 250,000 distinct CDR3 sequences, about 15% being singletons. CDR3 length: 13 residues. With 1 base removed from V and 8 bases from J, the gap between germline ends came to 8 bases. Per the germline V gene, CDR1 is SEHNR and CDR2 is FQNEAQ (reference sequence). The genes are TRBV7-9 and TRBJ1-4; no definite D call. The TCR sequence derives from a woman in her 40s with Graves' hyperthyroidism that later progressed to Graves' ophthalmopathy. The sample was blood. CDR3 DNA sequence: TGTGCCAGCAGCTTAGGAATCGCCGAAAAACTGTTTTTT. Its protein product is CASSLGIAEKLFF.